Listed below are T cell receptor beta chains from one sample, sequenced in a study of cytomegalovirus exposure and HLA in healthy donors. Using immunoSEQ multiplex PCR, the repertoire was profiled, and TCRdb retains in-frame clones only, with some absent. The sample carries about 150,000 clones, roughly four fifths recorded once. Sequencing input: PBMCs. These receptors all come from a man in his late teens or twenties in good health and CMV-seronegative. The CDR3 runs from the conserved cysteine through the conserved F or W. D genes are given only for firm matches. Where a row states a size, it is once, few, many or the class of an expanded clone; other rows omit it.

v_call	j_call	clone_size	d_call	cdr3_nt	cdr3_aa
TRBV5-6	TRBJ2-7	once	TRBD1	TGTGCCAGCAGCTTGCTGACAGGGGCCGAGCAGTACTTC	CASSLLTGAEQYF
TRBV6-5	TRBJ2-2	NA	NA	TGTGCCAGCAGAACCCCGGGACTTCCTTGGGGGGAGCTGTTTTTT	CASRTPGLPWGELFF
TRBV19	TRBJ1-2	NA	NA	TGTGCCAGTAGTAGTAGGGACACTAATGGCTACACCTTC	CASSSRDTNGYTF
TRBV10-3	TRBJ2-7	NA	TRBD2	TGTGCCATCAGTGACCGGACTAGGTCCGCCCACGAGCAGTACTTC	CAISDRTRSAHEQYF
TRBV30	TRBJ1-1	NA	NA	TGTGCCTTACTAGGGCCCCAAGGCACTGAAGCTTTCTTT	CALLGPQGTEAFF
TRBV6-4	TRBJ2-5	NA	TRBD2	TGTGCCAGCAGTGAAACTAGCGGAAGCCAGGAGACCCAGTACTTC	CASSETSGSQETQYF
TRBV27	TRBJ2-7	NA	TRBD2	TGTGCCAGCAGTTTAGGGGGGGAGAACTACGAGCAGTACTTC	CASSLGGENYEQYF
TRBV27	TRBJ1-2	NA	TRBD1	TGTGCCAGCAGAGAGGGGGACAGAATCCTCTATGGCTACACCTTC	CASREGDRILYGYTF
TRBV5-1	TRBJ2-3	NA	TRBD2	TGCGCCAGCAGCTCTAGACTAGCGGGAGTTCCAGATACGCAGTATTTT	CASSSRLAGVPDTQYF
TRBV11-2	TRBJ2-1	once	TRBD2	TGTGCCAGCAGGTCCCTTCCCAGAAAGCGGGAGCATACCCCGCAGTTCTTC	CASRSLPRKREHTPQFF
TRBV30	TRBJ1-3	few	NA	TGTGCCTGGAGTGGGGACATTGGAAACACCATATATTTT	CAWSGDIGNTIYF
TRBV9	TRBJ1-4	NA	TRBD1	TGTGCCAGCAGCGTGGACAGGGGGCTTAATGAAAAACTGTTTTTT	CASSVDRGLNEKLFF
TRBV25-1	TRBJ2-5	NA	TRBD2	TGTGCCAGCAGTGAACAGGGGACTAGCGGGAGTAGAGAGACCCAGTACTTC	CASSEQGTSGSRETQYF
TRBV19	TRBJ1-3	NA	TRBD1	TGTGCCAGTAGTACCTCCGGGACAGGGTCCTCTGGAAACACCATATATTTT	CASSTSGTGSSGNTIYF
TRBV27	TRBJ2-5	NA	TRBD2	TGTGCCAGCAGTTTCGCCGCTAGCGGACAAGAGACCCAGTACTTC	CASSFAASGQETQYF
TRBV7-6	TRBJ1-4	NA	NA	TGTGCCAGCCGCGGGCTTCATGAAAAACTGTTTTTT	CASRGLHEKLFF
TRBV5-1	TRBJ2-7	NA	TRBD2	TGCGCCAGCAGCTCCCCGCTAGCGGGACGAAACGAGCAGTACTTC	CASSSPLAGRNEQYF
TRBV5-4	TRBJ2-7	NA	TRBD2	TGTGCCAGCAGCTTGGGAGCTAGCGGGAGGGCCTGGGAGCAGTACTTC	CASSLGASGRAWEQYF